The 12 T cell receptor beta chains presented below share a single source sample, sequenced in a study of T cells of healthy individuals. TCRdb fed the 5' RACE reads into MiXCR, producing one record per CDR3 protein. Altogether about 96,000 distinct CDR3 sequences are present, roughly 18% being singletons, with the ten largest covering around 6.4%. These receptors originate from a human donor in good health.

This clonotype was seen ten or more times. V and J are TRBV20-1 and TRBJ1-6; 10 nucleotides line up with TRBD1. Germline loops: CDR1 DFQATT, CDR2 SNEGSKA (reference sequence). V was pared by 3 bases and J by 5 bases, with 10 bases of the junction left unmatched. The CDR3 sequence is 17 residues long. CDR3 sequence: CSASRDRGFSDNSPLHF. Written as DNA, the CDR3 is TGCAGTGCTAGCCGGGACAGGGGTTTTTCGGATAATTCACCCCTCCACTTT.

This chain connects TRBV18 to TRBJ1-2, with D perhaps matching TRBD1 (6 bases). CDR3 length: 18 amino acids. Trimming removed 3 bases at V and 8 bases at J, with 28 bases between. Germline CDR1 and CDR2: KGHSH and LQKENI. The CDR3 loop is CASSPTSLLPGQDLGYTF. For the CDR3, the DNA is TGTGCCAGCTCACCCACATCCCTTTTACCGGGACAAGACCTGGGCTACACCTTC.

This clonotype has just a few counts. The chain carries TRBV28 and TRBJ2-4; weak D call: TRBD1 (6 bases). Germline V gives CDR1 MDHEN, CDR2 SYDVKM. The length of the CDR3 is 15 residues. Between the trimmed V and J ends, which lost 6 bases and 0 bases, there was a span of 12 bases. CDR3: CASRNRVLAKNIQYF. The DNA of the CDR3 is TGTGCCAGCAGAAACAGGGTACTAGCCAAAAACATTCAGTACTTC.

The chain has TRBV6-5 and TRBJ2-3; 12 bases agree with TRBD1. The germline CDR1 and CDR2 sequences are MNHEY and SVGAGI. The CDR3 length is 17 residues. Trimming took 5 bases from V and 7 from J; bases not matched to a gene: 13. The CDR3 sequence: CASSESYGTGGAYTQYF. In DNA form, the CDR3 reads TGTGCCAGCAGTGAATCGTATGGGACAGGGGGCGCATATACGCAGTATTTT.

Ten or more counts support this clonotype. The rearrangement joins TRBV6-2 or TRBV6-3 to TRBJ1-2, with D maybe TRBD1 (6 bases). The CDR3 runs to 13 residues. Trimming removed 5 bases at V and 4 bases at J, with 11 bases between. Germline V gene lookup returns CDR1 MNHEY and CDR2 SVGEGT. The CDR3 coding sequence is TGTGCCAGCAGTCCCGGACAGTCCTATGGCTACACCTTC. Amino acids: CASSPGQSYGYTF.

At least ten counts were recorded for this clonotype. The chain carries TRBV29-1 and TRBJ2-5; D gene ambiguous. The germline CDR1 and CDR2 sequences are SQVTM and ANQGSEA. The CDR3 is 11 amino acids. With 6 bases removed from V and 2 bases from J, the gap between germline ends came to 7 bases. The CDR3 DNA follows: TGCAGCGTAGCAGTACAAGAGACCCAGTACTTC. Residues: CSVAVQETQYF.

The chain uses TRBV5-5 and TRBJ2-5; 13 nucleotides agree with TRBD2. This CDR3 spans 15 amino acids. J lost 7 bases, V lost 5 bases, and 8 bases had no gene match. The germline gives CDR1 SGHKS, CDR2 YYEKEE (reference sequence). Here the CDR3 reads CASSSGLAGVRTQYF. The CDR3 DNA sequence: TGTGCCAGCAGTTCCGGACTAGCGGGGGTACGGACCCAGTACTTC.

In its sample, this clonotype was seen many times. The J gene is TRBJ1-1, the V gene TRBV28; D unclear. The V gene's germline CDR1 is MDHEN and CDR2 SYDVKM. This CDR3 region has 11 residues. Deletions cut 7 bases from V and 3 bases from J, with 6 bases between. CDR3 sequence reads: CASTLYTEAFF. The CDR3 DNA sequence: TGTGCCAGCACCCTGTACACTGAAGCTTTCTTT.

This rearrangement joins TRBV4-1 to TRBJ1-4; no definite D call. The ends were cut back, 1 base at V and 6 bases at J, with 12 bases in the middle. This CDR3 region has 15 residues. CDR1 is MGHRA, CDR2 YSYEKL, per germline. As DNA, the CDR3 is TGCGCCAGCAGCCAAGGGAGTAGGTTTTATGAAAAACTGTTTTTT. This sequence encodes CASSQGSRFYEKLFF.

V gene TRBV20-1 combines with J gene TRBJ2-1; 11 nucleotides line up with TRBD2. Germline trimming cut 0 bases from V and 16 bases from J; bases unmatched to any gene: 11. CDR1 is DFQATT and CDR2 is SNEGSKA in the germline V gene (reference sequence). This CDR3 has 14 amino acids. The CDR3 bases are TGCAGTGCTAGAGATCTCGTAGCGGGGGGGCCTTTATTCTTC. It encodes CSARDLVAGGPLFF.

The chain links TRBV10-3 to TRBJ1-2; tentative D call: TRBD1 (6 bases). Trimming shortened V by 3 bases and J by 6 bases, and 20 bases separated the two germline ends. From germline, CDR1 is ENHRY and CDR2 SYGVKD. The CDR3 extends over 16 amino acids. The CDR3 nucleotides are TGTGCCATCAGTGAACCATACAGGGCTGGGGAGGATGGCTACACCTTC. This gives the protein CAISEPYRAGEDGYTF.

In DNA form, the CDR3 reads TGTGCCAGCAGCTTAGGGCCCCGAACTGGAGATACGCAGTATTTT. It specifies CASSLGPRTGDTQYF. V usage is TRBV7-8 and J usage is TRBJ2-3, with D unclear. The CDR3 totals 15 residues. Germline-derived CDR1 and CDR2 are SGHVS and FQNEAQ. V was pared by 1 base and J by 5 bases, with 13 bases between.